These 10 T cell receptor beta chains came from one sample sequenced in a study of vaccination and CD4 T cells after COVID-19. The Oncomine TCR Beta short-read assay was applied to DNA of cultured CD4+ T cells. TCRdb re-called the PCR reads with MiXCR, one entry per CDR3 protein. Among 20,000 or so distinct CDR3 sequences listed, 43% were seen once. Their target antigens are unknown. Treatment in this sample: approximately nine-day PBMC culture with coronavirus spike peptide pools or control peptides (ViraFEST assay). Material for sequencing was CD4+ T cells from blood, cultured in vitro. All receptors come from a human donor who had recovered from COVID-19.

In its sample, this clonotype was seen a few times. The V call is TRBV20-1, the J call TRBJ2-3, with 7 bases lining up with TRBD2. V was pared by 5 bases and J by 4 bases, with 12 bases of the junction left unmatched. The CDR3 length is 15 residues. Per germline, CDR1 DFQATT and CDR2 SNEGSKA (reference sequence). In nucleotides, the CDR3 is TGCAGTGCTCCGGCCGCGGGAGCCCCCCCAGATACGCAGTATTTT. Translated: CSAPAAGAPPDTQYF.

The V and J genes are TRBV5-6 and TRBJ1-1; 8 nucleotides agree with TRBD1. Losses at the gene ends were 3 bases for V and 0 bases for J; bases not matched to a gene: 7. Per the germline V gene, CDR1 is SGHDT and CDR2 is YYEEEE. This CDR3 is built from 16 residues. The CDR3 loop is CASSSRMTGVNTEAFF. The CDR3 DNA follows: TGTGCCAGCAGCTCCCGGATGACAGGGGTGAACACTGAAGCTTTCTTT.

The chain is built from TRBV10-3 and TRBJ1-1; no reliable D call. Trimming stripped 6 bases from V and 0 bases from J, with 8 bases between. The CDR3 has 13 residues. The germline CDR1 and CDR2 sequences are ENHRY and SYGVKD. DNA of the CDR3: TGTGCCATCAGGGCCGACTTGAACACTGAAGCTTTCTTT. Translation gives CAIRADLNTEAFF.

In its sample, this clonotype was seen a few times. V gene TRBV5-1 combines with J gene TRBJ2-7, with D possibly matching TRBD2 (6 bases). Deletions cut 4 bases from V and 6 bases from J, with 17 bases between. Germline CDR1 reads SGHRS; CDR2 reads YFSETQ. This CDR3 contains 14 residues. CDR3 nucleotide sequence: TGCGCCAGCAGCCTGAGACCTTCGGAGGGCGAGCAGTACTTC. It yields the protein CASSLRPSEGEQYF.

The sample holds a few counts of this clonotype. The chain links TRBV6-2 or TRBV6-3 to TRBJ1-5; 12 nucleotides match TRBD1. Germline V gives CDR1 MNHEY, CDR2 SVGEGT. Germline trimming cut 5 bases from V and 7 bases from J; bases unmatched to any gene: 6. The CDR3 has 15 residues. The CDR3 nucleotides are TGTGCCAGCAGTGGGACAGGGGGCTTCAGGCAGCCCCAGCATTTT. It translates to CASSGTGGFRQPQHF.

This clonotype came up a few times. The chain carries TRBV4-2 and TRBJ2-1, with TRBD1 matching over 7 bases. CDR1 LGHNA and CDR2 YNFKEQ come from the germline V gene. The CDR3 contains 16 residues. The V gene end was trimmed by 2 bases and the J gene end by 2 bases; junction bases not matched to a gene: 6. The CDR3, as DNA: TGTGCCAGCAGCCAACCGACAGGGTTGGCCTACAATGAGCAGTTCTTC. This translates into CASSQPTGLAYNEQFF.

By share, this clonotype ranks as medium-sized. J is TRBJ1-1 and V is TRBV3-1; D is ambiguous. The V end was cut by 1 base, the J end by 0 bases, with 12 bases between. This CDR3 region has 16 residues. CDR1 and CDR2 (germline): LGHDT, YNNKEL (reference sequence). The CDR3 coding sequence is TGTGCCAGCAGCCAAGGTTTAGCTCGTATGAACACTGAAGCTTTCTTT. It encodes CASSQGLARMNTEAFF.

In this sample, this clonotype turned up a few times. The chain joins TRBV6-2 or TRBV6-3 to TRBJ2-7; D is perhaps TRBD2 (5 bases). V lost 0 bases, J lost 3 bases, and 12 bases lay in between. CDR1 MNHEY and CDR2 SVGEGT come from the germline V gene. CDR3 length: 15 amino acids. CDR3 bases: TGTGCCAGCAGTTACTCACGTGGGGAGCGCTACGAGCAGTACTTC. This gives the protein CASSYSRGERYEQYF.

J is TRBJ1-5 and V is TRBV15; D call uncertain. The CDR3 sequence is 15 residues long. CDR1 and CDR2 (germline): LNHNV, YYDKDF (reference sequence). The V end was cut by 5 bases, the J end by 0 bases, with 11 bases between. This chain's CDR3 is CATSERLGSNQPQHF. The CDR3 nucleotides are TGTGCCACCAGCGAGAGGTTGGGTAGCAATCAGCCCCAGCATTTT.

This clonotype was seen only a few times. The chain recombines TRBV5-5 with TRBJ1-1, with D hard to call. CDR1 is SGHKS and CDR2 is YYEKEE in the germline V gene (reference sequence). CDR3 length: 13 amino acids. Between the trimmed V and J ends, which lost 4 bases and 4 bases, there was a span of 11 bases. The DNA of the CDR3 is TGTGCCAGCAGCCTCGAGTGGGGCACTGAAGCTTTCTTT. Residues: CASSLEWGTEAFF.